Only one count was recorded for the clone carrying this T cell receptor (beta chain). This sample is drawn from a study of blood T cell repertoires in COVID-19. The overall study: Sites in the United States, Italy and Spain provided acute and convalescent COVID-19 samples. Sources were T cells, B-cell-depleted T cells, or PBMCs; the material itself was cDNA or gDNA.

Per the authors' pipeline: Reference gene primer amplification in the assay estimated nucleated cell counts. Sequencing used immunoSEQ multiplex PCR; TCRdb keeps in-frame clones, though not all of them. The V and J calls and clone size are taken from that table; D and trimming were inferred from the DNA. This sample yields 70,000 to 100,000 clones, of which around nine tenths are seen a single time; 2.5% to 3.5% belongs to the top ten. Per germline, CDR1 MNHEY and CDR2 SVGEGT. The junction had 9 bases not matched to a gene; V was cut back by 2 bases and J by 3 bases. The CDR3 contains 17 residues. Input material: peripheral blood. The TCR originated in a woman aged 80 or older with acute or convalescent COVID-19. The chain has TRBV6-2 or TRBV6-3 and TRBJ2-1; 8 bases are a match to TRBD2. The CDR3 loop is CASSYGMGRGVYNEQFF. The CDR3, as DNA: TGTGCCAGCAGTTACGGCATGGGGCGGGGGGTCTACAATGAGCAGTTCTTC.